This TCR beta chain emerged from a study of cytomegalovirus exposure and HLA in healthy donors. Study-level findings and limits: Analysis was performed later, and it showed HLA-associated TCR beta chains to be more clonally expanded than equally common others.

Notes on this clone: The antigen remains undetermined.

PCR was performed using 60 Vbeta and 13 Jbeta primers. Repertoires were generated with immunoSEQ multiplex PCR, while TCRdb's copy carries only in-frame clones and drops some. The repertoire holds 95,000 to 150,000 clones, with roughly 75% as singletons. This CDR3 has 12 residues. V lost 0 bases and J 7 bases, leaving 5 bases between the germline ends. CDR1 SGHNT and CDR2 YENEEA come from the germline V gene. Although they were nominally healthy when sampled, donors likely had unrecorded immune exposures. The sequence was obtained from a woman in her fifties or sixties in good health and CMV-seronegative. The sample consisted of PBMCs. The chain has TRBV11-3 and TRBJ2-3; D is unresolved. For the CDR3, the DNA is TGTGCCAGCAGCTTAGATCAAAATACGCAGTATTTT. Its protein is CASSLDQNTQYF.